Measured by frequency, the clone carrying this TCR beta chain is medium-sized. Its matching antigen is unknown. TRB was amplified by touch-down multiplex PCR, primer pools A and B combined. From the multiplex PCR reads, TCRdb lists one entry per CDR3 protein and no DNA. Its listing shows some 7,200 distinct CDR3 sequences. Germline CDR1 LNHNV, CDR2 YYDKDF (reference sequence). CDR3 size: 15 residues. About 37,500 genome equivalents of blood DNA were amplified for TRB. This sample was taken from a study of T cell clusters in autoimmune cytopenias. General study findings and limits: TRB repertoire shifts in secondary cytopenia and chronic lymphocytic leukemia mostly reflected lymphoma, not autoimmunity.

These same records also appear under a second study, on T cell repertoires in aging, cancer and after chemotherapy. This second study says: Healthy donor repertoires were recorded over several months to years and showed clear clonal overlap. In cancer patients, declining TCR diversity with age involved lost richness and lost evenness.

Sample: peripheral blood. The chain carries TRBV15 and TRBJ2-1; TCRdb picks TRBD1, but there is no DNA to check that call. The TCR comes from a human donor in good health. The CDR3 sequence is CATSREVKQGGEQFF.